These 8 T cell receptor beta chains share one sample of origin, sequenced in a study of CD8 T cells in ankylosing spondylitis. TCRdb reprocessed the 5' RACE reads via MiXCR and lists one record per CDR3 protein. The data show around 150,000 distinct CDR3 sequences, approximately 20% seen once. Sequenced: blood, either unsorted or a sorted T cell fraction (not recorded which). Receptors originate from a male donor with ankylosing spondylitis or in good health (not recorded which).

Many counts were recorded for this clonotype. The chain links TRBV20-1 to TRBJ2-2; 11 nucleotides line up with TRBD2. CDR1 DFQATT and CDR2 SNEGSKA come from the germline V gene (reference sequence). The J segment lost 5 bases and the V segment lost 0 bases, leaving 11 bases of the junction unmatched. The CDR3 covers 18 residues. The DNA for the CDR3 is TGCAGTGCTAGAGATCGGCTAGCGGGAGGTTTCGGTACCGGGGAGCTGTTTTTT. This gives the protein CSARDRLAGGFGTGELFF.

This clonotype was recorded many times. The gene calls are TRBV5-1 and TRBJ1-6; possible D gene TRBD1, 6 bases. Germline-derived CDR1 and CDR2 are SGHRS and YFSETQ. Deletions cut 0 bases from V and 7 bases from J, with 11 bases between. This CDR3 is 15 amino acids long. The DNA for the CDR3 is TGCGCCAGCAGCTTGGGTGTGCAGGGGAATTCACCCCTCCACTTT. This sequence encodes CASSLGVQGNSPLHF.

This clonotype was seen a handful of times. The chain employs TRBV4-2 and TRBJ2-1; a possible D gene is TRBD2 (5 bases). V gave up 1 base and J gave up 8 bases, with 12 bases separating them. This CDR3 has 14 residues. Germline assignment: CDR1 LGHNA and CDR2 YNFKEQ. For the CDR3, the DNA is TGTGCCAGCAGCCAAGTGGCCCATAGCGATGAGCAGTTCTTC. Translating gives CASSQVAHSDEQFF.

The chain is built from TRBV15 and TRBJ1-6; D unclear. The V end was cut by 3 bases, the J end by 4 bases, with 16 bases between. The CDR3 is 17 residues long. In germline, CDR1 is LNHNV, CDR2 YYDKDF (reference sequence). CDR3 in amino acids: CATSSNFRAAYNSPLHF. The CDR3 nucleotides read TGTGCCACCAGCAGTAACTTCCGAGCAGCTTATAATTCACCCCTCCACTTT.

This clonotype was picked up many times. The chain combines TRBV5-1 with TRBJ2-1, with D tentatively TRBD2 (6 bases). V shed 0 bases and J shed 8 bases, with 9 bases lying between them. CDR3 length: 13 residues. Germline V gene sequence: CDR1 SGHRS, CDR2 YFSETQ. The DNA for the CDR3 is TGCGCCAGCAGCTTGGGCAGCGGGCATGAGCAGTTCTTC. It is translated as CASSLGSGHEQFF.

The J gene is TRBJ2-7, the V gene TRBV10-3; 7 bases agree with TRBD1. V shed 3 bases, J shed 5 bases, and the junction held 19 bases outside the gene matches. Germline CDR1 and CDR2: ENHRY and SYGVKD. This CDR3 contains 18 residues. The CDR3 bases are TGTGCCATCAGTGAACGGTTCAACCGGGACAGTCACCCCCACGAGCAGTACTTC. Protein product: CAISERFNRDSHPHEQYF.

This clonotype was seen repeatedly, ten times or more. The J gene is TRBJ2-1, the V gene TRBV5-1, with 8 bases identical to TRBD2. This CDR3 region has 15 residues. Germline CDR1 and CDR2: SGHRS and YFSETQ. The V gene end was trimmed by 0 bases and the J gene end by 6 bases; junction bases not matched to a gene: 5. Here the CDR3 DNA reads TGCGCCAGCAGCTTGGCAACGGGAGGGGGCAATGAGCAGTTCTTC. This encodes CASSLATGGGNEQFF.

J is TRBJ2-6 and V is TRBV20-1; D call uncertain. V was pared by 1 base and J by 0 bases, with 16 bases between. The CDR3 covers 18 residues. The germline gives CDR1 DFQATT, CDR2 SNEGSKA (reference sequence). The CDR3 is CSARVGPWLASGANVLTF. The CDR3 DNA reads TGCAGTGCTAGAGTAGGCCCATGGTTGGCCTCTGGGGCCAACGTCCTGACTTTC.